The 8 T cell receptor beta chains below come from one sample, sequenced in a study of cytomegalovirus exposure and HLA in healthy donors. The PCR ran on 60 Vbeta and 13 Jbeta primers. The table came from immunoSEQ multiplex PCR; TCRdb's copy has only in-frame clones and leaves some out. The profile covers about 140,000 clones, with approximately 70% appearing a single time and about 1.5% taken by the ten largest. The sequenced sample consisted of PBMCs. All receptors derive from a human donor in good health.

The chain couples TRBV28 to TRBJ2-1; weak D call: TRBD2 (6 bases). The ends were cut back, 4 bases at V and 9 bases at J, with 16 bases in the middle. Germline V gene data show CDR1 as MDHEN and CDR2 as SYDVKM. CDR3 size: 14 residues. CDR3 protein: CASSSPGGSLEQFF. CDR3 DNA sequence: TGTGCCAGCAGTTCTCCCGGAGGGAGTCTTGAGCAGTTCTTC.

The chain combines TRBV19 with TRBJ2-3; tentatively, D is TRBD2 (6 bases). Germline V gene sequence: CDR1 LNHDA, CDR2 SQIVND (reference sequence). The length of the CDR3 is 16 residues. Trimming pared 5 bases from V and 6 bases from J, leaving 21 bases between. CDR3: CASSWGIGGWSDTQYF. The CDR3 region has the DNA TGTGCCAGTAGTTGGGGAATAGGAGGGTGGAGCGATACGCAGTATTTT.

This chain links TRBV29-1 with TRBJ2-5; TRBD2 matches 7 bases. V shed 1 base, J shed 1 base, and the junction held 12 bases outside the gene matches. Germline CDR1 and CDR2: SQVTM and ANQGSEA. There are 17 residues in the CDR3. CDR3 in amino acids: CSVEVPKLAGVQETQYF. CDR3 DNA sequence: TGCAGCGTTGAAGTCCCTAAATTGGCGGGAGTCCAAGAGACCCAGTACTTC.

This clone was counted only a few times. The chain links TRBV7-2 to TRBJ2-3; 10 bases line up with TRBD2. The germline gives CDR1 SGHTA, CDR2 FQGNSA. This CDR3 is built from 16 residues. V trimming: 5 bases; J trimming: 5 bases; junction bases outside the gene matches: 10. CDR3 amino acids: CASSLGLALRGDTQYF. The CDR3 DNA sequence: TGTGCCAGCAGCCTGGGACTAGCGTTGAGGGGAGATACGCAGTATTTT.

This chain connects TRBV6-5 to TRBJ2-7; D gene ambiguous. This CDR3 spans 13 amino acids. The V end was cut by 8 bases, the J end by 5 bases, with 16 bases between. Germline CDR1 MNHEY, CDR2 SVGAGI. In nucleotides, the CDR3 is TGTGCCAGCCGAATGTTTGATGGCAACGAGCAGTACTTC. It encodes CASRMFDGNEQYF.

The gene calls are TRBV7-8 and TRBJ2-7; TRBD1 aligns across 8 bases. Germline loops: CDR1 SGHVS, CDR2 FQNEAQ. Trimming took 4 bases from V and 3 from J; bases not matched to a gene: 5. The CDR3 runs 14 residues. The CDR3 sequence: CASSSGQGGYEQYF. In DNA form, the CDR3 reads TGTGCCAGCAGCTCCGGACAGGGTGGCTACGAGCAGTACTTC.

The chain combines TRBV28 with TRBJ2-1, with 7 bases fitting TRBD2. CDR3 length: 15 residues. The junction had 5 bases not matched to a gene; V was cut back by 4 bases and J by 2 bases. Germline V gene lookup returns CDR1 MDHEN and CDR2 SYDVKM. This CDR3 reads CASSYGGSTYNEQFF. CDR3 in DNA: TGTGCCAGCAGTTACGGGGGGTCAACCTACAATGAGCAGTTCTTC.

The V and J genes are TRBV29-1 and TRBJ2-2, with 8 bases aligning to TRBD1. V was clipped by 8 bases and J by 2 bases; unmatched bases: 4. CDR1 and CDR2 from the germline V gene are SQVTM and ANQGSEA. This CDR3 contains 13 residues. The CDR3 loop is CSTGQGNTGELFF. CDR3 sequence (DNA): TGCAGCACCGGACAGGGAAACACCGGGGAGCTGTTTTTT.